The present entry profiles one T cell receptor (beta chain) with its context. The antigen remains unidentified. This specimen comes from a study of shared clonotypes between healthy human individuals. Caucasian adults living in Nashville, Tennessee, provided all samples. Deep-level running was used for the assay. TCRdb's table, derived via immunoSEQ multiplex PCR, lists solely in-frame clones and lacks some. Of under 2,500,000 clones detected, approximately 94% appear once; the ten largest clones hold around 0.13%. The CDR3 runs 16 residues. Germline CDR1 and CDR2: SGHRS and YFSETQ. V lost 0 bases, J lost 7 bases, and 16 bases lay in between. Study observations and caveats: Collection of samples was limited to blood; tissue repertoires likely differ. In general, naive subsets displayed greater estimated richness than memory subsets did.

Sequenced: naive CD4+ T cells sorted from blood. Sample subset: CD45RA+ positively selected. The sequence was obtained from a young man in good health. The chain combines TRBV5-1 with TRBJ1-4; weak D call: TRBD1 (6 bases). The CDR3 DNA is TGCGCCAGCAGCTTGGCCGGGACACTGGGTGGTGAAAAACTGTTTTTT. Its protein is CASSLAGTLGGEKLFF. The complete variable domain, with remaining parts taken from reference TRBV5-1 and TRBJ1-4, reads KAGVTQTPRYLIKTRGQQVTLSCSPISGHRSVSWYQQTPGQGLQFLFEYFSETQRNKGNFPGRFSGRQFSNSRSEMNVSTLELGDSALYLCASSLAGTLGGEKLFFGSGTQLSVL.